The present T cell receptor beta chain was sequenced within a study of CD4+ T cells in melanoma (dated by TCRdb to the early 2020s). Describing the broader study: The study examined neoantigen-specific CD4+ T cells in human melanoma. Results the study describes overall, beyond this receptor: Neoantigen-specific CD4+ T cells in melanoma were reported to have a range of differentiation states. Neoantigen-specific CD4+ T cells were reported to be correlated with the function of CD8+ T cells, macrophages and B cells.

V is reduced by 3 bases and J by 5 bases, leaving a spacing of 22 bases between them. CDR1 SGHAT and CDR2 FQNNGV are derived from the germline V gene. Spanning cysteine to phenylalanine, the CDR3 consists of 18 amino acids. The retained sequence is limited to the CDR3, 54 bases, with the frame set at the first base. The library was produced with the immunoSEQ multiplex PCR assay. TCRdb stores this immuneACCESS table with in-frame sequences only. Part of the clones is absent; in the studies checked, under half of the shortfall reflects unresolved V genes, and no reason is known for the rest. This sample holds 18,000 or so clones; about four fifths were observed only once. The ten most abundant clones make up approximately 5% of the sample. The donors were people with melanoma. As regards this clone: Its antigen is not yet known. Base qualities are not recorded, but no much larger clone differs from it by a single base.

The rearranged segments are TRBV11-2 and TRBJ2-2; confidence is insufficient to name the D gene. The origin of this receptor is a human donor with melanoma. Sequencing was performed on cells from a culture (not recorded whether cultured in vitro). The CDR3 here reads CASSFPPVAGWPTGELFF. The sequence in DNA is TGTGCCAGCAGCTTCCCACCTGTAGCAGGCTGGCCTACCGGGGAGCTGTTTTTT.